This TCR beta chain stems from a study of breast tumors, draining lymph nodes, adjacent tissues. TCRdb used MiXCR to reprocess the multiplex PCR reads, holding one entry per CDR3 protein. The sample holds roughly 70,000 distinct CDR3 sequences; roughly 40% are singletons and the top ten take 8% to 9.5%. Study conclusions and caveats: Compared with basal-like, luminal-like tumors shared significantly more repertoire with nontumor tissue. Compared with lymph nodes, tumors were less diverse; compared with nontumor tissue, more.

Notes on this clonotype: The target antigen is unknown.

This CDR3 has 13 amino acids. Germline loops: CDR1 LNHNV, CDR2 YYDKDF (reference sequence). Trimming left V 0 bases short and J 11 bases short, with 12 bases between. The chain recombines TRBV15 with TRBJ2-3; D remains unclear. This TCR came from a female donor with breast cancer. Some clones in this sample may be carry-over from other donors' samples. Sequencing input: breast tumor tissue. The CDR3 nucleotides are TGTGCCACCAGCAGAGAAGGTAACAATGAGCAGTATTTT. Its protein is CATSREGNNEQYF.